These T cell receptor beta chains were read from a single sample in a study of T cell repertoires in cytomegalovirus infection. In TCRdb, the reads were re-called with MiXCR into one record per CDR3 protein. The table lists roughly 570,000 distinct CDR3 sequences, just under 40% of them singletons. For these receptors, no antigen is known. This material consisted of cultured PBMCs, taken from culture after CMV antigen stimulation. The receptors were gathered from a human donor in good health (CMV status not recorded). Some clones in this sample may be carry-over from other donors' samples. The conserved cysteine and the conserved F or W are not part of the CDR3 here.

J gene,V gene,CDR3 protein
TRBJ2-5,TRBV7-2,ASSRIGSGRALETQY
TRBJ1-2,TRBV7-2,ASSLVRTTNYGYT
TRBJ1-1,TRBV7-2,ASSFSPGGLGIDEAF
TRBJ2-5,TRBV6-2/TRBV6-3,ASSSAGTNLQETQY
TRBJ1-6,TRBV5-1,ASSLGDRATYNSPLH
TRBJ2-3,TRBV5-3,ASSLNGLAGAKDTQY
TRBJ2-4,TRBV7-6,ASTQGGVHIQY
TRBJ1-1,TRBV7-6,ASSLGRGLNTEAF
TRBJ2-3,TRBV7-9,ASSLAPGQDTDTQY
TRBJ1-5,TRBV12-3/TRBV12-4,ASSLADWSNQPQH
TRBJ1-1,TRBV7-6,ASSLGRSGNTEAF
TRBJ2-3,TRBV5-6,ASSHRVGVSTDTQY
TRBJ1-4,TRBV27,ASSFRVSGGEKLF
TRBJ1-2,TRBV6-5,ASSNYRDDYGYT
TRBJ1-1,TRBV7-2,ASSSGVITEAF
TRBJ1-2,TRBV4-1,ASSQVTGKDYGYT
TRBJ2-3,TRBV7-9,ASGPGGSTDTQY
TRBJ2-3,TRBV5-4,ASSLSSGGPDTQY
TRBJ2-7,TRBV20-1,SARDPRPSGAYEQY
TRBJ2-3,TRBV7-2,ASSLFQDTDTQY
TRBJ2-4,TRBV18,ASSPNRGRIGNIQY
TRBJ2-7,TRBV7-2,ASSLGQVFEQY
TRBJ1-6,TRBV5-4,ASSLGGTGGGSPLH
TRBJ2-1,TRBV7-2,ASSSRANSYNEQF
TRBJ1-6,TRBV7-9,ASSARDSQSSYNSPLH
TRBJ2-2,TRBV7-2,ASSPEGQANTGELF
TRBJ1-6,TRBV7-2,ASSYLKEPSPLH
TRBJ2-7,TRBV11-2,ASRAASGGYEQY
TRBJ2-5,TRBV6-2/TRBV6-3,ASRTSSQGSGETQY
TRBJ1-2,TRBV4-1,ASSQEIRRQGSGGYT
TRBJ2-1,TRBV20-1,SARVASGISYNEQF
TRBJ2-5,TRBV12-3/TRBV12-4,ASSRGQGWKTQY
TRBJ2-5,TRBV7-2,ASSLQTDQETQY
TRBJ1-2,TRBV4-3,ASSQALRTNYGYT
TRBJ1-1,TRBV10-3,AISESGRGENTEAF
TRBJ2-6,TRBV7-6,ASSTPTGSAISGANVLT
TRBJ2-3,TRBV7-8,ASSLAGTGGIDTQY
TRBJ1-5,TRBV12-3/TRBV12-4,ASRTGTNQAQH
TRBJ1-4,TRBV7-9,ASSLMGVGEKLF
TRBJ2-3,TRBV28,ASSPGTGSTDTQY
TRBJ2-7,TRBV12-3/TRBV12-4,ASSPQASSYEQY
TRBJ1-1,TRBV12-3/TRBV12-4,ASSFDGLNTEAF
TRBJ1-1,TRBV2,ASSETTNTEAF
TRBJ1-1,TRBV7-9,ASSPLGGNTEAF
TRBJ2-1,TRBV5-1,ASSSGPRNPLPDNEQF
TRBJ2-5,TRBV20-1,SARDRRQGAETQY
TRBJ2-1,TRBV20-1,SARDTRESSYNEQF
TRBJ1-1,TRBV5-1,ASSLAGAHTEAF